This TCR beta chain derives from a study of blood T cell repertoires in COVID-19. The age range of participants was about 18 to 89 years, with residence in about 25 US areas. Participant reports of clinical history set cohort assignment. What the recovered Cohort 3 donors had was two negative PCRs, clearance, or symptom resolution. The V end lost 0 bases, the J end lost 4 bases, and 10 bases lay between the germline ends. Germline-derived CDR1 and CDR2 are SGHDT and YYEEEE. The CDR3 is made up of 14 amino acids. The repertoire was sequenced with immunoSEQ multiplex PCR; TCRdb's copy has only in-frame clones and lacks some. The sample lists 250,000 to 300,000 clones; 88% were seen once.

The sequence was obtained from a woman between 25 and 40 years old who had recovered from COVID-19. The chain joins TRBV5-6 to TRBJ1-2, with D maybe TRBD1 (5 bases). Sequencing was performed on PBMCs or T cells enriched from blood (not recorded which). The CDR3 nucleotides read TGTGCCAGCAGCTTGGGAGACAGCGCCTATGGCTACACCTTC. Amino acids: CASSLGDSAYGYTF.